One sample yielded the 29 T cell receptor beta chains listed below, sequenced in a study of blood T cell repertoires in COVID-19. Here immunoSEQ multiplex PCR was the method, and the copy in TCRdb shows in-frame clones only, minus some. Altogether under 150,000 clones are present, around nine tenths being singletons, with the ten largest covering about 2.5%. Sequencing used PBMCs or T cells enriched from blood (not recorded which). The receptor source for this set is a woman aged 50 to 65 who had recovered from COVID-19.

This chain uses TRBV7-2 with TRBJ2-1, with TRBD2 matching over 10 bases. The length of the CDR3 is 15 residues. The V and J ends lost 6 bases and 4 bases, in that order; junction bases with no gene match: 6. Germline CDR1 is SGHTA and CDR2 is FQGNSA. CDR3 in amino acids: CASSETSGVYNEQFF. As DNA, the CDR3 is TGTGCCAGCAGTGAAACTAGCGGGGTTTACAATGAGCAGTTCTTC.

V usage is TRBV10-3 and J usage is TRBJ2-5; possibly TRBD1 for D (5 bases). The CDR3 contains 14 residues. Germline CDR1 ENHRY, CDR2 SYGVKD. Trimming removed 6 bases at V and 3 bases at J, with 14 bases between. CDR3 nucleotide sequence: TGTGCCATCAGAGGAGCAGGGCCCAAAGAGACCCAGTACTTC. As protein: CAIRGAGPKETQYF.

The table lists this clone with a few counts. V and J are TRBV9 and TRBJ1-1; the D is unclear. Germline V gene sequence: CDR1 SGDLS, CDR2 YYNGEE. Trimming took 3 bases from V and 3 from J, leaving 12 bases between them. The CDR3 extends over 14 amino acids. The CDR3 protein is CASSARREYTEAFF. The CDR3 region has the DNA TGTGCCAGCAGCGCGCGGAGGGAGTACACTGAAGCTTTCTTT.

This clone has just one count. The rearrangement joins TRBV29-1 to TRBJ2-7, with 9 bases fitting TRBD1. Trimming took 6 bases from V and 6 from J; bases not matched to a gene: 3. Germline values: CDR1 SQVTM, CDR2 ANQGSEA. The CDR3 length is 11 residues. The CDR3 nucleotides read TGCAGCGTCGGGACAGGGCTCGAGCAGTACTTC. This gives the protein CSVGTGLEQYF.

The rearrangement links TRBV2 to TRBJ1-1; possible D gene TRBD1, 6 bases. Per the germline V gene, CDR1 is SNHLY and CDR2 is FYNNEI. CDR3 length: 14 residues. V was trimmed by 8 bases and J by 4 bases, leaving 17 bases between them. Here the CDR3 reads CASWEGGLGTEAFF. CDR3 DNA: TGTGCCAGCTGGGAGGGGGGCCTGGGCACTGAAGCTTTCTTT.

This clone was counted a single time. The chain couples TRBV5-1 to TRBJ2-1, with D uncertain. V dropped 4 bases and J dropped 4 bases, with 6 bases sitting between them. The V gene's germline CDR1 is SGHRS and CDR2 YFSETQ. This CDR3 region has 12 residues. CDR3: CASSGGYNEQFF. CDR3 nucleotide sequence: TGCGCCAGCAGCGGCGGTTACAATGAGCAGTTCTTC.

The V call is TRBV13, the J call TRBJ2-7, with 9 bases fitting TRBD1. Trimming removed 8 bases from V and 5 bases from J; junction bases left unmatched: 10. The CDR3 consists of 14 residues. In germline, CDR1 is PRHDT, CDR2 FYEKMQ (reference sequence). CDR3 protein: CASATGGNKNEQYF. CDR3 sequence (DNA): TGTGCCAGCGCGACAGGGGGAAATAAAAACGAGCAGTACTTC.

V usage is TRBV5-5 and J usage is TRBJ1-5; 8 nucleotides match TRBD1. The CDR3 runs 15 residues. V shed 3 bases and J 3 bases; nucleotides not matched to a gene: 5. Per the germline V gene, CDR1 is SGHKS and CDR2 is YYEKEE (reference sequence). In DNA form, the CDR3 reads TGTGCCAGCAGCTGGGGGACAGGAGACAATCAGCCCCAGCATTTT. It encodes CASSWGTGDNQPQHF.

This chain connects TRBV15 to TRBJ1-2; a possible D gene is TRBD1 (5 bases). Trimming took off 1 base at V and 8 bases at J, with 14 bases between the two ends. The CDR3 has 14 amino acids. Germline CDR1 reads LNHNV; CDR2 reads YYDKDF (reference sequence). The CDR3 sequence is CATSRGDSKFGYTF. In nucleotides, the CDR3 is TGTGCCACCAGCAGAGGAGACAGTAAGTTCGGCTACACCTTC. Full variable domain (outside the CDR3, taken from reference TRBV15 and TRBJ1-2): DAMVIQNPRYQVTQFGKPVTLSCSQTLNHNVMYWYQQKSSQAPKLLFHYYDKDFNNEADTPDNFQSRRPNTSFCFLDIRSPGLGDTAMYLCATSRGDSKFGYTFGSGTRLTVV.

This chain joins TRBV7-2 and TRBJ1-3; 7 bases are a match to TRBD1. Trimming cost V 6 bases and J 2 bases; bases outside gene matches: 7. This CDR3 contains 15 residues. Germline-derived CDR1 and CDR2 are SGHTA and FQGNSA. This CDR3 reads CASRPYRGTGNTIYF. CDR3 bases: TGTGCCAGCAGACCATACAGGGGAACTGGAAACACCATATATTTT.

The chain links TRBV2 to TRBJ2-2; 10 bases line up with TRBD1. J lost 2 bases, V lost 6 bases, and 6 bases had no gene match. The CDR3 loop spans 16 amino acids. From germline, CDR1 is SNHLY and CDR2 FYNNEI. The CDR3 sequence: CASRNRDRGNTGELFF. The CDR3 DNA reads as TGTGCCAGCAGAAACCGGGACAGGGGAAACACCGGGGAGCTGTTTTTT.

Written as DNA, the CDR3 is TGTGCCAGCTCACCTTCCGACACTGAAGCTTTCTTT. This codes for CASSPSDTEAFF. The genes are TRBV18 and TRBJ1-1; D not certain. Germline V gives CDR1 KGHSH, CDR2 LQKENI. The germline V and J ends were trimmed by 3 bases and 3 bases, with 5 bases remaining between them. The CDR3 contains 12 residues.

The CDR3 is CATHPTGQIGYGYTF. The CDR3 DNA reads as TGTGCCACCCACCCCACAGGACAAATAGGCTATGGCTACACCTTC. The chain joins TRBV19 to TRBJ1-2; maybe TRBD1 (5 bases). Trimming stripped 10 bases from V and 4 bases from J, with 22 bases between. The CDR3 has 15 residues. Germline V gene sequence: CDR1 LNHDA, CDR2 SQIVND (reference sequence).

This chain links TRBV10-3 with TRBJ2-7; TRBD2 agrees at 12 bases. The CDR3 sequence is 15 residues long. CDR1 is ENHRY, CDR2 SYGVKD, per germline. V gave up 6 bases and J gave up 3 bases; unmatched junction bases: 6. CDR3 region: CAIRELAGGLYEQYF. For the CDR3, the DNA is TGTGCCATCAGGGAACTAGCGGGGGGACTCTACGAGCAGTACTTC.

V is TRBV6-5 and J is TRBJ1-5; D is unresolved. Trimming shortened V by 6 bases and J by 7 bases, and 16 bases separated the two germline ends. The CDR3 spans 14 residues. Germline V gives CDR1 MNHEY, CDR2 SVGAGI. The CDR3 loop is CASSPIAGGQPQHF. CDR3 coding DNA: TGTGCCAGCAGCCCCATCGCGGGTGGGCAGCCCCAGCATTTT.

The chain has TRBV27 and TRBJ2-5, with TRBD2 identical over 11 bases. The CDR3 consists of 18 residues. Germline loops: CDR1 MNHEY, CDR2 SMNVEV (reference sequence). Trimming cost V 5 bases and J 4 bases; bases outside gene matches: 15. The CDR3 DNA follows: TGTGCCAGCAGTCCCCGAGGTAGCGGGGGGGTTTTGGGAGAGACCCAGTACTTC. It specifies CASSPRGSGGVLGETQYF.

V gene TRBV2 combines with J gene TRBJ1-1; D gene unclear. The CDR3 contains 14 residues. Trimming cost V 4 bases and J 0 bases, with 9 bases left between them. Germline assignment: CDR1 SNHLY and CDR2 FYNNEI. CDR3 coding DNA: TGTGCCAGCAGTGTGCGGGTCATGAACACTGAAGCTTTCTTT. Protein: CASSVRVMNTEAFF.

V gene TRBV18 combines with J gene TRBJ2-2, with D possibly matching TRBD1 (6 bases). There are 18 residues in the CDR3. The ends were cut back, 6 bases at V and 1 base at J, with 21 bases in the middle. The germline CDR1 and CDR2 sequences are KGHSH and LQKENI. The CDR3 DNA sequence: TGTGCCAGCTCGCGTGTTATCCGGGACAATAGGAACACCGGGGAGCTGTTTTTT. Its protein is CASSRVIRDNRNTGELFF.

This clone came up a few times. The rearrangement uses TRBV25-1 and TRBJ1-1; D possibly corresponds to TRBD1 (6 bases). The CDR3 contains 14 residues. The V end lost 5 bases, the J end lost 2 bases, and 12 bases lay between the germline ends. CDR1 and CDR2 from the germline V gene are MGHDK and SYGVNS. CDR3 in amino acids: CASSRGQLNTEAFF. The DNA for the CDR3 is TGTGCCAGCAGTCGAGGACAGCTAAACACTGAAGCTTTCTTT.

V is TRBV30 and J is TRBJ1-1; D perhaps matches TRBD1 (5 bases). Germline V CDR1 and CDR2: GTSNPN, SVGIG (reference sequence). The length of the CDR3 is 12 residues. V shed 0 bases and J shed 5 bases, with 7 bases lying between them. In DNA, the CDR3 is TGTGCCTGGAGTGTGAAGGGGACTGAAGCTTTCTTT. Its translation is CAWSVKGTEAFF.

The chain's CDR3 is CASRRVSGTDTQYF. As DNA, the CDR3 is TGTGCCAGCAGACGGGTTTCAGGCACAGATACGCAGTATTTT. V is TRBV6-5 and J is TRBJ2-3; D remains ambiguous. The CDR3 extends over 14 amino acids. V was trimmed by 6 bases and J by 1 base, leaving 11 bases between them. Per germline, CDR1 MNHEY and CDR2 SVGAGI.

The rearrangement links TRBV19 to TRBJ2-6; D is perhaps TRBD1 (6 bases). CDR1 is LNHDA, CDR2 SQIVND, per germline (reference sequence). V gave up 5 bases and J gave up 1 base, with 18 bases separating them. The CDR3 sequence is 18 residues long. The CDR3 bases are TGTGCCAGTAGTGTTACAGGGATCGTTGTATCTGGGGCCAACGTCCTGACTTTC. Its translation: CASSVTGIVVSGANVLTF.

V usage is TRBV7-9 and J usage is TRBJ1-4; tentative D call: TRBD1 (5 bases). CDR1 is SEHNR and CDR2 is FQNEAQ in the germline V gene (reference sequence). V dropped 0 bases and J dropped 7 bases, with 12 bases sitting between them. This CDR3 is 15 amino acids long. This CDR3 is CASSLAPRGGEKLFF. The CDR3, as DNA: TGTGCCAGCAGCTTAGCTCCGAGGGGAGGTGAAAAACTGTTTTTT. The entire variable domain, with the rest obtained from reference TRBV7-9 and TRBJ1-4, is as follows: DTGVSQNPRHKITKRGQNVTFRCDPISEHNRLYWYRQTLGQGPEFLTYFQNEAQLEKSRLLSDRFSAERPKGSFSTLEIQRTEQGDSAMYLCASSLAPRGGEKLFFGSGTQLSVL.

This chain links TRBV11-3 with TRBJ1-4; possibly TRBD1 for D (5 bases). The CDR3 covers 14 residues. Between the trimmed V and J ends, which lost 5 bases and 5 bases, there was a span of 12 bases. Germline CDR1 is SGHNT and CDR2 is YENEEA. CDR3 protein: CASSMTETNEKLFF. DNA of the CDR3: TGTGCCAGCAGCATGACAGAGACAAATGAAAAACTGTTTTTT.

The chain joins TRBV5-4 to TRBJ2-1; the D gene is possibly TRBD1 (6 bases). V dropped 3 bases and J dropped 1 base, with 11 bases sitting between them. From germline, CDR1 is SGHNT and CDR2 YYREEE (reference sequence). CDR3 length: 15 residues. CDR3 sequence reads: CASSYGTSSYNEQFF. DNA for the CDR3: TGTGCCAGCAGCTACGGGACAAGTTCCTACAATGAGCAGTTCTTC. The whole variable domain, filled in from reference TRBV5-4 and TRBJ2-1, reads ETGVTQSPTHLIKTRGQQVTLRCSSQSGHNTVSWYQQALGQGPQFIFQYYREEENGRGNFPPRFSGLQFPNYSSELNVNALELDDSALYLCASSYGTSSYNEQFFGPGTRLTVL.

CDR3 in DNA: TGTGCCAGCAGCTTAACTCAGGGGAACTATGGCTACACCTTC. Residues: CASSLTQGNYGYTF. This sequence joins TRBV7-2 and TRBJ1-2; D might be TRBD1 (6 bases). The germline CDR1 and CDR2 sequences are SGHTA and FQGNSA. Trimming shortened V by 2 bases and J by 2 bases, and 9 bases separated the two germline ends. The CDR3 is 14 amino acids. The full variable domain, its missing parts supplied by reference TRBV7-2 and TRBJ1-2, is GAGVSQSPSNKVTEKGKDVELRCDPISGHTALYWYRQSLGQGLEFLIYFQGNSAPDKSGLPSDRFSAERTGGSVSTLTIQRTQQEDSAVYLCASSLTQGNYGYTFGSGTRLTVV.

The chain combines TRBV25-1 with TRBJ1-2, with D possibly matching TRBD1 (6 bases). Germline V gene data show CDR1 as MGHDK and CDR2 as SYGVNS. Trimming pared 1 base from V and 6 bases from J, leaving 15 bases between. This CDR3 region has 15 residues. CDR3: CASSESYRAPDGYTF. The CDR3 DNA reads as TGTGCCAGCAGTGAATCCTACAGGGCACCCGATGGCTACACCTTC.

V usage is TRBV5-4 and J usage is TRBJ1-1; maybe TRBD1 (5 bases). Germline V gene data show CDR1 as SGHNT and CDR2 as YYREEE (reference sequence). The CDR3 totals 17 residues. V dropped 6 bases and J dropped 2 bases, with 23 bases sitting between them. The DNA for the CDR3 is TGTGCCAGCACTTCTACAGGAGGGCTTATATTAAACACTGAAGCTTTCTTT. Translation: CASTSTGGLILNTEAFF. The full variable domain, rest sourced from reference TRBV5-4 and TRBJ1-1, is ETGVTQSPTHLIKTRGQQVTLRCSSQSGHNTVSWYQQALGQGPQFIFQYYREEENGRGNFPPRFSGLQFPNYSSELNVNALELDDSALYLCASTSTGGLILNTEAFFGQGTRLTVV.

This clone was found a few times. This chain uses TRBV7-2 with TRBJ2-2; 10 bases line up with TRBD1. Trimming cost V 4 bases and J 4 bases; bases outside gene matches: 6. Germline values: CDR1 SGHTA, CDR2 FQGNSA. The CDR3 length is 16 residues. The CDR3 bases are TGTGCCAGCAGCTCTCGACAGGGGGCTAGCACCGGGGAGCTGTTTTTT. Its translation is CASSSRQGASTGELFF. Variable domain in full (rest from reference TRBV7-2 and TRBJ2-2): GAGVSQSPSNKVTEKGKDVELRCDPISGHTALYWYRQSLGQGLEFLIYFQGNSAPDKSGLPSDRFSAERTGGSVSTLTIQRTQQEDSAVYLCASSSRQGASTGELFFGEGSRLTVL.